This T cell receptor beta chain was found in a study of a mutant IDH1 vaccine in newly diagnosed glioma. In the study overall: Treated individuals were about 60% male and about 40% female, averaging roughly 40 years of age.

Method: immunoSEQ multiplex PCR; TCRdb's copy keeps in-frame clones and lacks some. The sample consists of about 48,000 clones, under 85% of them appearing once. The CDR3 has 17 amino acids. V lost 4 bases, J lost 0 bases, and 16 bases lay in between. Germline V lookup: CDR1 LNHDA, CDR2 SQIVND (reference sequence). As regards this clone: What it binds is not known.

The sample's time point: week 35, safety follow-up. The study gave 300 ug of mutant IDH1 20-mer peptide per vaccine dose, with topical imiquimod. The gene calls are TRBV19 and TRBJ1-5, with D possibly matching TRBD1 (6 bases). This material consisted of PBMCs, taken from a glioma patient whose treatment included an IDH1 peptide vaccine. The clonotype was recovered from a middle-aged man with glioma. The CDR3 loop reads CASSRGGTEYSNQPQHF. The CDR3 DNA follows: TGTGCCAGTAGTAGGGGGGGCACAGAGTATAGCAATCAGCCCCAGCATTTT.